This TCR beta chain was documented in a study of shared clonotypes between healthy human individuals (dated by TCRdb to about 2020). In the study overall: The cohort comprised a couple of women and a few men aged 18 to 49 years. For each donor, three plates each were used for CD4 naive and CD4 memory, two plates were used for CD8 naive, and one plate was used for CD8 memory. To estimate repertoire size and how much clonotype sharing occurs between individuals, the study deeply sequenced the blood TCR repertoires of roughly 5 healthy adults. Libraries were prepared and TCR repertoires were sequenced by different laboratories using diverse techniques, in order to increase sequencing depth and limit assay-specific biases. Between about 0.9 and 8.9 billion PBMCs per donor were obtained by leukapheresis. On the study overall, not on this receptor specifically: Based on pairwise subsampling, the degree of clonotype sharing among donors was expected to be affected by sequencing depth. Naive subsets generally had larger estimated clonotype richness than memory subsets did. Compared with non-shared clonotypes, the clonotypes found in all four sorted-subset donors had higher generation probabilities. Incomplete sequencing was indicated by rarefaction of sorted-subset datasets, despite the large sequencing depth. Because the study included only a small number of donors, the genetic and exposure-history diversity represented was limited. Sampling was restricted to blood, and TCR repertoires in tissue are likely to differ from TCR repertoires in blood. When a few donors were compared, the shared fraction of clonotypes was about 5.4% for naive CD4, less than 4% for naive CD8, 2.3% for memory CD4, and less than 0.45% for memory CD8.

The CDR3 holds 12 amino acids from the cysteine to the phenylalanine. Only the CDR3 DNA stays, 36 bases, in frame from base 1. Deletion took 2 bases off V and 0 bases off J, with a span of 1 base between the germline ends. Based on the germline V gene, the CDR1 and CDR2 sequences are SGHDT and YYEEEE. For the CD8 naive samples, CD45RO-negative cells were positively selected for CCR7, yielding a CD45RA+CCR7+ population from which TemRA cells were excluded. The donors were healthy, HIV-negative adults with no recently reported acute infections or vaccinations. Only Caucasian adults living in Nashville, Tennessee, USA were represented among the donors. After blood collection by leukapheresis, PBMCs were isolated using Ficoll-Histopaque density gradient centrifugation and then cryopreserved in the vapor phase of liquid nitrogen. Purity and quantity of every magnetically sorted T cell population were checked by analytical flow cytometry. Each sorted fraction had its genomic DNA isolated and then quantified by UV absorbance on a Nanodrop 2000c.

In regard to this clone: What antigen it recognizes has not been identified. No much larger clone is present one base from it, and per-base qualities are unavailable. The same CDR3 also results from other DNA sequences found in this sample.

TCR CDR3 regions were amplified from genomic DNA by multiplex PCR using the deep immunoSEQ assay. Extracted genomic DNA from each cell subset was distributed evenly across all wells of several immunoSEQ 96-well plates, and each plate was treated as a replicate. Each replicate PCR for sorted subsets received roughly 0.2 ug genomic DNA, equal to tens of thousands of T cell genomes. Purified libraries were quantified with a Qubit 3.0 fluorometer, sized on a Bioanalyzer 2100, and re-quantified with the KAPA Library Quantification kit. Every immunoSEQ 96-well plate was sequenced on a dedicated single-read 150-cycle Illumina NextSeq 550 flow cell. The published analysis was carried out like this. Because the immunoSEQ output included only junctional sequences and no quality scores, the filtering could not be the same as the filtering used for full-length reads. To assign V/J genes and CDR3, sequences were annotated against IMGT germline references using PyIR, a Python wrapper for IgBLAST v1.9. Reads were filtered out if the reads had weak V/J assignments (E-value above 1e-6), no CDR3, stop codons, out-of-frame junctions, or ambiguous translated residues. V3J clonotypes were defined by identical inferred V gene, J gene, and CDR3 amino acid sequence. Percentage overlap between repertoires was calculated by dividing the number of shared unique clonotypes by the size of the smaller repertoire. RTK rarefaction, the Chao1 estimator, and Recon v2.1 estimates of unobserved clonotypes were used to assess repertoire richness. For all TCRbeta clonotypes obtained by the gDNA method from several donors, generation probabilities were computed with OLGA. TCRdb's version of the immuneACCESS table is confined to in-frame rearrangements and falls short of the full clone set. An unresolved V gene accounts for under half of the shortfall where checked; the remainder is of unknown origin. D and trimming come from the DNA, and the V and J calls and clone size come from that table. Across this sample there are just over 2,000,000 clones, with over 85% seen only once. The ten biggest clones cover about 1.1% of the sample.

This TCR came from a man between 18 and 29 years old in good health. The rearranged segments are TRBV5-6 and TRBJ2-3; the D gene cannot be resolved reliably. The specimen sequenced was naive CD8+ T cells sorted from blood. The sample's cell subset or site label, decoded: CD45RA+CCR7+. The DNA reads TGTGCCAGCAGCTTTAGCACAGATACGCAGTATTTT. Its protein is CASSFSTDTQYF. The full variable domain, completed from the reference TRBV5-6 and TRBJ2-3 proteins outside the CDR3, reads DAGVTQSPTHLIKTRGQQVTLRCSPKSGHDTVSWYQQALGQGPQFIFQYYEEEERQRGNFPDRFSGHQFPNYSSELNVNALLLGDSALYLCASSFSTDTQYFGPGTRLTVL.